This T cell receptor beta chain derives from a study of blood T cell repertoires in COVID-19. Looking at the study overall: Samples representing acute and convalescent COVID-19 were sourced from the United States, Italy and Spain. The analysed material was cDNA or gDNA that came from T cells, B-cell-depleted T cells, or PBMCs.

One Seattle source followed patients from active infection through their disease course. The authors' processing: It was from reference gene primer amplification that nucleated cell counts were estimated. Using immunoSEQ multiplex PCR, the repertoire was profiled, and TCRdb retains in-frame clones only, with some absent. The V and J calls and the clone size are those of that table, but D and trimming were determined from the DNA. Among around 260,000 clones, 70% to 90% were seen once, and the ten largest hold 0.85% to 1%. V lost 4 bases to trimming and J lost 5 bases; unmatched junction nucleotides: 10. This CDR3 spans 16 amino acids. Germline V gene lookup returns CDR1 SGHNT and CDR2 YYREEE (reference sequence).

Specimen: peripheral blood. This clonotype originated in a human donor with COVID-19, enrolled during active disease. The donor label of this sample is uncertain. The V and J genes are TRBV5-4 and TRBJ2-5, with TRBD2 identical over 11 bases. Here the CDR3 reads CASSPRTSGSGETQYF. The CDR3 nucleotides read TGTGCCAGCAGCCCCCGGACTAGCGGGTCGGGGGAGACCCAGTACTTC. Supplemented by reference TRBV5-4 and TRBJ2-5, the full variable domain reads ETGVTQSPTHLIKTRGQQVTLRCSSQSGHNTVSWYQQALGQGPQFIFQYYREEENGRGNFPPRFSGLQFPNYSSELNVNALELDDSALYLCASSPRTSGSGETQYFGPGTRLLVL.